The 9 T cell receptor beta chains below were found in one sample sequenced in a study of early T cells in non-severe SARS-CoV-2 infection. Each CDR3 protein gets one entry after TCRdb re-called the 5' RACE reads with MiXCR. The sample yields tens of thousands of distinct CDR3 sequences, 10% to 15% seen once. The specimen was whole blood. The receptor set was obtained from an adult who was a healthcare worker with PCR-confirmed SARS-CoV-2 infection or an uninfected control (not recorded which).

The rearrangement joins TRBV29-1 to TRBJ2-7; tentatively, D is TRBD2 (5 bases). The CDR3 runs to 14 residues. V lost 1 base and J 2 bases, leaving 12 bases between the germline ends. Germline V gene data show CDR1 as SQVTM and CDR2 as ANQGSEA. CDR3 amino acids: CSVEGTRGPYEQYF. The CDR3 nucleotides read TGCAGCGTTGAAGGGACCCGAGGGCCCTACGAGCAGTACTTC.

The chain is built from TRBV11-2 and TRBJ2-5; the match to TRBD2 covers 7 bases. The CDR3 runs to 16 residues. Germline trimming cut 0 bases from V and 2 bases from J; bases unmatched to any gene: 6. In germline, CDR1 is SGHAT, CDR2 FQNNGV. CDR3 region: CASSLDGLADQETQYF. The CDR3 nucleotides read TGTGCCAGCAGCTTAGATGGGCTAGCGGATCAAGAGACCCAGTACTTC.

This clonotype came up many times. The J gene is TRBJ2-5, the V gene TRBV6-2 or TRBV6-3; D remains ambiguous. Trimming took 0 bases from V and 1 from J, leaving 3 bases between them. This CDR3 is 13 amino acids long. Germline V gene lookup returns CDR1 MNHEY and CDR2 SVGEGT. The DNA for the CDR3 is TGTGCCAGCAGTTACTCCCCCCAAGAGACCCAGTACTTC. Translation gives CASSYSPQETQYF.

There are a few counts of this clonotype. The rearrangement links TRBV12-3 or TRBV12-4 to TRBJ1-2; tentative D call: TRBD1 (5 bases). There are 13 residues in the CDR3. V shed 4 bases and J shed 5 bases, with 11 bases lying between them. CDR3 region: CASSSGRDYGYTF. CDR3 in DNA: TGTGCCAGCAGTTCGGGACGTGATTATGGCTACACCTTC.

Here the CDR3 reads CSVERGDEQYF. The CDR3 coding sequence is TGCAGCGTTGAACGGGGGGACGAGCAGTACTTC. The V call is TRBV29-1, the J call TRBJ2-7; 7 nucleotides agree with TRBD2. The CDR3 loop spans 11 amino acids. CDR1 and CDR2 from the germline V gene are SQVTM and ANQGSEA. The J segment lost 5 bases and the V segment lost 2 bases, leaving 0 bases of the junction unmatched.

This clonotype was detected only a few times. The gene calls are TRBV28 and TRBJ2-3, with D perhaps TRBD2 (5 bases). The length of the CDR3 is 16 residues. The V and J ends lost 5 bases and 1 base respectively, with 16 bases between them. The germline gives CDR1 MDHEN, CDR2 SYDVKM. Here the CDR3 reads CASSGRGPGGTDTQYF. The CDR3 DNA is TGTGCCAGCAGTGGGAGAGGTCCAGGTGGCACAGATACGCAGTATTTT.

This clonotype was recorded a few times. The chain uses TRBV9 and TRBJ1-2; 7 bases align to TRBD1. Germline V gene data show CDR1 as SGDLS and CDR2 as YYNGEE. CDR3 length equals 13 residues. Losses at the gene ends were 3 bases for V and 2 bases for J; bases not matched to a gene: 1. The CDR3 is CASSGTGNYGYTF. The CDR3 region has the DNA TGTGCCAGCAGCGGGACAGGAAACTATGGCTACACCTTC.

This clonotype was counted between two and nine times. The V call is TRBV18, the J call TRBJ1-5, with a tentative D call TRBD1 (6 bases). Germline-derived CDR1 and CDR2 are KGHSH and LQKENI. The ends were cut back, 2 bases at V and 3 bases at J, with 11 bases in the middle. This CDR3 has 15 amino acids. In DNA, the CDR3 is TGTGCCAGCTCACCAGACAGGTATTACAATCAGCCCCAGCATTTT. Protein: CASSPDRYYNQPQHF.

This chain uses TRBV6-1 with TRBJ2-2; 11 bases agree with TRBD2. V shed 5 bases and J 3 bases; nucleotides not matched to a gene: 2. The CDR3 loop spans 15 amino acids. Germline V gene sequence: CDR1 MNHNS, CDR2 SASEGT. CDR3 nucleotide sequence: TGTGCCAGCAGTTTAGCGGGAGGGGACACCGGGGAGCTGTTTTTT. Translated, it gives CASSLAGGDTGELFF.